This T cell receptor beta chain stems from a study of blood T cell repertoires in COVID-19. Across the whole study: COVID-19 samples collected from the United States, Italy and Spain covered acute and convalescent phases. PBMCs, B-cell-depleted T cells, or T cells were the source of the cDNA or gDNA that made up the material.

The trim removed 5 bases at V and 5 bases at J, leaving 14 bases unmatched. The CDR3 is 17 residues long. Germline-derived CDR1 and CDR2 are MNHNY and SVGAGI (reference sequence). Authors' processing steps: Reference gene primer amplification yielded estimated nucleated cell counts. Data came from immunoSEQ multiplex PCR; TCRdb stores just in-frame clones and leaves some out. D and trimming were read from the DNA, whereas the V and J calls and clone size are those reported in that table. This table holds 150,000 to 200,000 clones, 65% to 85% found once. This receptor was identified in a woman in her sixties with acute or convalescent COVID-19. V is TRBV6-6 and J is TRBJ1-2, with 10 nucleotides matching TRBD1. The sequenced material came from peripheral blood. DNA for the CDR3: TGTGCCAGCAGTCCGGACGGGGGCCGGGACAGGGGATATGGCTACACCTTC. It yields the protein CASSPDGGRDRGYGYTF.